Detailed here is one T cell receptor beta chain. This receptor's antigen is unknown. The input lacks base qualities; no much larger clone sits a single base away. This entry belongs to a study of blood T cell repertoires in COVID-19 (TCRdb year 2020). A note on the overall study: Samples from collaborators originated in the United States, Italy and Spain and spanned both the acute and convalescent phases of COVID-19. The samples were drawn from the first 160 participants of the ongoing ImmuneRACE study and from more than 1,000 subjects provided by 6 global collaborators. The repertoires were released in a freely available public database meant as a resource for research on the immune response to SARS-CoV-2. A de-identified subject ID, COVID-19 status, age in years and sex were almost always included in the sample metadata. Where available, HLA class I and class II types were obtained from metadata supplied by the sample provider rather than from assay-based typing. The dataset comprised deeply sampled blood TCRbeta repertoires from subjects exposed to, actively infected with, or recovered from COVID-19. The material from the prospective study consisted of cDNA or gDNA derived from T cells, B-cell-depleted T cells, or PBMCs.

TCRbeta CDR3 regions were amplified from genomic DNA by means of the immunoSEQ Assay, a bias-controlled multiplex PCR. The authors processed their data as follows. The number of nucleated cells in each sample was estimated by amplification of reference gene primers within the assay. To quantify the absolute abundance of each unique TCRbeta CDR3 rearrangement, sequence reads were collapsed and filtered. For each sample, productive Simpson clonality was calculated by taking the square root of Simpson's diversity index across productive rearrangements. TCRdb took over this immuneACCESS table, retaining in-frame rearrangements with V and J assigned. Such tables are incomplete; in checked studies, under half of the missing clones stem from an unresolved V gene, and the remainder is unexplained. Clone size and the V and J calls come from that table; the DNA yielded D and trimming. The sample table lists around 210,000 clones, approximately 80% of them with a count of one. The top ten clones comprise about 8.3% of the sample.

In Seattle, one collaborating source enrolled patients while the infection was active and tracked those patients longitudinally over the course of disease. The collaborating institutions used their own protocols to collect whole blood in K2EDTA tubes. For TCRbeta analysis, collaborators shipped samples as frozen whole blood, isolated PBMCs, or DNA extracted from either of those sample types. CDR1 SEHNR and CDR2 FQNEAQ were looked up in the germline V gene (reference sequence). V is pared back by 3 bases and J by 6 bases, with 19 bases lying between the germline termini. There are 16 amino acids in the CDR3, from cysteine to phenylalanine inclusive. Only the CDR3 DNA is retained, 48 bases long and in frame from the first base. The paper's findings and limits, for the study overall: The quantity of clinical and demographic metadata differed by source and by participant and was supplied without curation.

This receptor was taken from a woman aged 80 or older with COVID-19, enrolled during active disease. Recombination joined TRBV7-9 with TRBJ2-3; matching of 5 bases hints at TRBD2 as the D gene. Sequencing used peripheral blood. The nucleotide sequence reads as follows: TGTGCCAGCAGCTTGTGGTCTGCTAGCTCGATTGATACGCAGTATTTT. Its protein reads: CASSLWSASSIDTQYF.